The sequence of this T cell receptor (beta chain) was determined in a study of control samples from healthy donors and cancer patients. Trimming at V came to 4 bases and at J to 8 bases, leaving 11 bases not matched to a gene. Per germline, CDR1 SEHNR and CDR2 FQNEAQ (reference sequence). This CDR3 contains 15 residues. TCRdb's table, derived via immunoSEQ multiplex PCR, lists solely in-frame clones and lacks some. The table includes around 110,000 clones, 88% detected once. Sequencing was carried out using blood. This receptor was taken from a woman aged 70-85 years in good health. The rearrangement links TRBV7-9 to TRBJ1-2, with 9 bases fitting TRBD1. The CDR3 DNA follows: TGTGCCAGCAGCTCCCGGGACAGGGATGCGAGAGGCTACACCTTC. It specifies CASSSRDRDARGYTF. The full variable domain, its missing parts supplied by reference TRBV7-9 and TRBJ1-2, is DTGVSQNPRHKITKRGQNVTFRCDPISEHNRLYWYRQTLGQGPEFLTYFQNEAQLEKSRLLSDRFSAERPKGSFSTLEIQRTEQGDSAMYLCASSSRDRDARGYTFGSGTRLTVV.